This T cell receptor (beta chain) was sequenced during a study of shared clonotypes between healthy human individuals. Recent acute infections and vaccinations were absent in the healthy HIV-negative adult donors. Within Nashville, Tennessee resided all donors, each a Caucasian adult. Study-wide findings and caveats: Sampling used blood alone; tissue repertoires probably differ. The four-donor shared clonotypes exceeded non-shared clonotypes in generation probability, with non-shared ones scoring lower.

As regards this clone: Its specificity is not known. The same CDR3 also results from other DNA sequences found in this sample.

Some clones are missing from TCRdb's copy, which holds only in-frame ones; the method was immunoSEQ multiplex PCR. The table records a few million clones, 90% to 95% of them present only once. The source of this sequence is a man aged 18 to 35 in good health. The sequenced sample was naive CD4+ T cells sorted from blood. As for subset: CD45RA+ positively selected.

The CDR3 sequence is CASSWSPGTGELFF. The CDR3 region has the DNA TGCGCCAGCAGCTGGTCCCCGGGGACCGGGGAGCTGTTTTTT. This chain links TRBV5-1 with TRBJ2-2; possibly TRBD2 for D (5 bases). Germline V gene lookup returns CDR1 SGHRS and CDR2 YFSETQ. Trimming stripped 3 bases from V and 5 bases from J, with 11 bases between. The CDR3 totals 14 residues.